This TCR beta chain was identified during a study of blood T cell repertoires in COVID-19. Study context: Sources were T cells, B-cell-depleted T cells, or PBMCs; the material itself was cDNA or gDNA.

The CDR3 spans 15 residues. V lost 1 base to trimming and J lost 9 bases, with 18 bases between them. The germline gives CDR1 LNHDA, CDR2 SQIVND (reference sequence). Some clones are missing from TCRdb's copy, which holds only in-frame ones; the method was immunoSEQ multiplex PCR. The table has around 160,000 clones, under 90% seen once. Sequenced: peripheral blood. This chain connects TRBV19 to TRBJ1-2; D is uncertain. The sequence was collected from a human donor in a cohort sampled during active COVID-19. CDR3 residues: CASSIGGTDSTSYTF. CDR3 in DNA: TGTGCCAGTAGTATAGGCGGCACCGACTCCACGAGCTACACCTTC.